Shown below are 23 T cell receptor beta chains from a single sample sequenced in a study of blood T cell repertoires in COVID-19. TCRdb keeps only in-frame clones here, not all; method: immunoSEQ multiplex PCR. The sample shows about 64,000 clones, over 60% of them seen only once. Sequences were obtained from peripheral blood. The origin of the receptors is a human donor in a cohort sampled during active COVID-19.

V gene TRBV9 combines with J gene TRBJ1-1; 7 bases map to TRBD1. CDR1 is SGDLS, CDR2 YYNGEE, per germline. V lost 6 bases, J lost 3 bases, and 5 bases stayed unmatched. The CDR3 totals 13 residues. The CDR3 DNA reads as TGTGCCAGCAACAGGGGCGCGGACACTGAAGCTTTCTTT. It codes for CASNRGADTEAFF. The full variable domain, completed using reference TRBV9 and TRBJ1-1, is DSGVTQTPKHLITATGQRVTLRCSPRSGDLSVYWYQQSLDQGLQFLIQYYNGEERAKGNILERFSAQQFPDLHSELNLSSLELGDSALYFCASNRGADTEAFFGQGTRLTVV.

V is TRBV28 and J is TRBJ2-1; D may be TRBD1 (6 bases). The V and J ends lost 9 bases and 8 bases respectively, with 8 bases between them. Germline V gene sequence: CDR1 MDHEN, CDR2 SYDVKM. This CDR3 is built from 10 residues. Here the CDR3 DNA reads TGTGCCAGTGGGGGCCATGAGCAGTTCTTC. It translates to CASGGHEQFF.

V and J are TRBV9 and TRBJ2-7, with 8 bases aligning to TRBD1. The V segment lost 2 bases and the J segment 3 bases; nucleotides outside the gene matches: 7. The CDR3 contains 15 residues. Per the germline V gene, CDR1 is SGDLS and CDR2 is YYNGEE. The CDR3 loop reads CASSVGTGQDYEQYF. The CDR3 DNA reads as TGTGCCAGCAGCGTCGGGACGGGACAGGACTACGAGCAGTACTTC.

V is TRBV3-1 (or the pseudogene TRBV3-2) and J is TRBJ1-2, with 10 bases matching TRBD1. V lost 0 bases to trimming and J lost 0 bases; unmatched junction nucleotides: 7. This CDR3 spans 18 amino acids. Per the germline V gene, CDR1 is LGHDT and CDR2 is YNNKEL (reference sequence). CDR3 protein: CASSQELTGGRSNYGYTF. CDR3 DNA sequence: TGTGCCAGCAGCCAAGAATTGACAGGGGGCCGTTCTAACTATGGCTACACCTTC.

This chain joins TRBV5-5 and TRBJ1-1, with a tentative D call TRBD1 (5 bases). This CDR3 has 12 amino acids. From germline, CDR1 is SGHKS and CDR2 YYEKEE (reference sequence). The ends were cut back, 3 bases at V and 5 bases at J, with 8 bases in the middle. CDR3 bases: TGTGCCAGCAGCTGGGGGAGGACTGAAGCTTTCTTT. Residues: CASSWGRTEAFF. Full variable domain (rest looked up from reference TRBV5-5 and TRBJ1-1): DAGVTQSPTHLIKTRGQQVTLRCSPISGHKSVSWYQQVLGQGPQFIFQYYEKEERGRGNFPDRFSARQFPNYSSELNVNALLLGDSALYLCASSWGRTEAFFGQGTRLTVV.

A word on this clone: A read error may account for a junction end that differs from germline. The chain recombines TRBV7-2 with TRBJ2-7; maybe TRBD2 (7 bases). CDR3 length: 15 residues. From germline, CDR1 is SGHTA and CDR2 FQGNSA. The CDR3 sequence is CASSLAGGGAYEQYF. The CDR3 nucleotides are TGTGCCAGCAGCCTAGCTGGTGGGGGGGCATACGAGCAGTACTTC.

The gene calls are TRBV25-1 and TRBJ2-1, with 15 bases matching TRBD2. The CDR3 consists of 14 residues. Germline V lookup: CDR1 MGHDK, CDR2 SYGVNS. Trimming cost V 8 bases and J 6 bases; bases outside gene matches: 2. The CDR3 here is CASRTSGGANEQFF. The DNA of the CDR3 is TGTGCCAGCCGGACTAGCGGGGGGGCCAATGAGCAGTTCTTC.

The rearrangement uses TRBV9 and TRBJ1-2; 11 bases match TRBD1. V lost 4 bases and J lost 9; bases outside the gene matches: 11. From germline, CDR1 is SGDLS and CDR2 YYNGEE. The CDR3 is made up of 15 amino acids. DNA for the CDR3: TGTGCCAGCAGCCCACAGGGACAGGGGGATATCAGCTACACCTTC. Amino acid sequence: CASSPQGQGDISYTF.

This chain joins TRBV6-5 and TRBJ1-6; D is possibly TRBD1 (5 bases). The CDR3 extends over 13 amino acids. Trimming left V 0 bases short and J 19 bases short, with 16 bases between. The V gene's germline CDR1 is MNHEY and CDR2 SVGAGI. The chain's CDR3 is CASSYSRESGLHF. The CDR3 DNA follows: TGTGCCAGCAGTTACTCTCGGGAGTCAGGGCTTCACTTT.

The V call is TRBV7-3, the J call TRBJ2-1, with a possible D match to TRBD2 (5 bases). V was pared by 1 base and J by 12 bases, with 13 bases between. Germline CDR1 SGHTA, CDR2 FQGTGA. The CDR3 is 13 residues long. The CDR3 sequence is CASSLKGIGGQFF. In DNA, the CDR3 is TGTGCCAGCAGCTTAAAAGGGATTGGAGGGCAGTTCTTC.

This chain links TRBV6-1 with TRBJ1-2, with 10 nucleotides matching TRBD1. The CDR3 loop spans 17 amino acids. CDR1 is MNHNS, CDR2 SASEGT, per germline. The V gene end was trimmed by 3 bases and the J gene end by 4 bases; junction bases not matched to a gene: 11. In DNA form, the CDR3 reads TGTGCCAGCAGTGATCGAGCCGGGACAGGGGCTAGCTATGGCTACACCTTC. This encodes CASSDRAGTGASYGYTF.

Here the CDR3 reads CASSQVQRGEQYF. The CDR3 bases are TGTGCCAGCAGCCAAGTGCAGCGGGGGGAGCAGTACTTC. The J gene is TRBJ2-7, the V gene TRBV3-1 (or the pseudogene TRBV3-2); 8 bases line up with TRBD2. V shed 1 base and J 7 bases; nucleotides not matched to a gene: 3. The germline V gene has CDR1 LGHDT and CDR2 YNNKEL (reference sequence). The CDR3 extends over 13 amino acids.

This clone has only one observation. This chain links TRBV5-6 with TRBJ2-7, with 8 bases matching TRBD1. The CDR3 has 14 amino acids. The V gene end was trimmed by 5 bases and the J gene end by 4 bases; junction bases not matched to a gene: 8. The germline CDR1 and CDR2 sequences are SGHDT and YYEEEE. The CDR3 region is CASSTTGQEYEQYF. For the CDR3, the DNA is TGTGCCAGCAGTACAACGGGACAGGAGTACGAGCAGTACTTC. The complete variable domain, with remaining parts taken from reference TRBV5-6 and TRBJ2-7, reads DAGVTQSPTHLIKTRGQQVTLRCSPKSGHDTVSWYQQALGQGPQFIFQYYEEEERQRGNFPDRFSGHQFPNYSSELNVNALLLGDSALYLCASSTTGQEYEQYFGPGTRLTVT.

J is TRBJ2-5 and V is TRBV7-7; 7 nucleotides agree with TRBD1. The germline V gene encodes CDR1 SSHAT and CDR2 FNYEAQ (reference sequence). This CDR3 spans 14 amino acids. Unmatched junction bases numbered 5, after V lost 5 bases and J lost 2 bases. CDR3 sequence (DNA): TGTGCCAGCAGCCCACAGACAGGGCAAGAGACCCAGTACTTC. Amino acid sequence: CASSPQTGQETQYF.

This clone was recorded only once. The chain combines TRBV5-6 with TRBJ2-3, with 11 nucleotides matching TRBD2. The CDR3 has 15 residues. In germline, CDR1 is SGHDT, CDR2 YYEEEE. V was pared by 0 bases and J by 8 bases, with 5 bases of the junction left unmatched. The DNA for the CDR3 is TGTGCCAGCAGCTTGGGGTCTAGCGGGGGGCCTACGCAGTATTTT. It yields the protein CASSLGSSGGPTQYF.

The chain has TRBV5-1 and TRBJ2-1; 9 bases are shared with TRBD1. Trimming removed 6 bases from V and 5 bases from J; junction bases left unmatched: 9. The germline V gene has CDR1 SGHRS and CDR2 YFSETQ. This CDR3 comprises 15 residues. CDR3 DNA sequence: TGCGCCAGCACCCGACCGGGACAGGGCAACAATGAGCAGTTCTTC. Protein sequence: CASTRPGQGNNEQFF.

This clone was counted a single time. V is TRBV6-5 and J is TRBJ2-5, with D tentatively TRBD1 (6 bases). Germline V gene data show CDR1 as MNHEY and CDR2 as SVGAGI. V lost 0 bases, J lost 5 bases, and 10 bases lay in between. This CDR3 has 14 residues. CDR3 loop: CASSYSGAGETQYF. DNA of the CDR3: TGTGCCAGCAGTTACTCGGGGGCGGGTGAGACCCAGTACTTC.

With respect to this clone: No conserved phenylalanine or tryptophan ends this CDR3, so it is likely a read error. The DNA is omitted, as the CDR3 cannot be located on it reliably, and the CDR3 follows TCRdb's listing. The genes are TRBV20-1 and TRBJ2-7; the table's D gene call, TRBD1, was not cross checked with the DNA. The CDR3 totals 12 residues, both ends included. The V gene's germline CDR1 is DFQATT and CDR2 SNEGSKA (reference sequence). This CDR3 is CSASALDRGLTY.

This rearrangement joins TRBV7-3 to TRBJ2-3; D not certain. The CDR3 runs 13 residues. Germline V gene lookup returns CDR1 SGHTA and CDR2 FQGTGA. Trimming stripped 5 bases from V and 0 bases from J, with 6 bases between. This CDR3 is CASSAVSTDTQYF. In nucleotides, the CDR3 is TGTGCCAGCAGCGCAGTTAGCACAGATACGCAGTATTTT.

The chain is built from TRBV5-4 and TRBJ1-3, with TRBD1 matching over 9 bases. V lost 4 bases to trimming and J lost 3 bases; unmatched junction nucleotides: 11. The CDR3 loop spans 17 amino acids. The germline V gene has CDR1 SGHNT and CDR2 YYREEE (reference sequence). The CDR3 sequence: CASSASSQGARGNTIYF. The CDR3 nucleotides read TGTGCCAGCAGCGCGTCATCACAGGGGGCGCGTGGAAACACCATATATTTT.

The chain employs TRBV11-3 and TRBJ2-2, with 9 bases matching TRBD1. V lost 1 base to trimming and J lost 3 bases; unmatched junction nucleotides: 9. Germline CDR1 SGHNT, CDR2 YENEEA. CDR3 length: 18 amino acids. CDR3: CASSLATGTGSYTGELFF. CDR3 sequence (DNA): TGTGCCAGCAGCTTAGCCACCGGGACAGGGTCGTACACCGGGGAGCTGTTTTTT.

J is TRBJ2-7 and V is TRBV7-6, with 14 bases that match TRBD2. Trimming at V came to 5 bases and at J to 6 bases, leaving 6 bases not matched to a gene. The CDR3 has 15 amino acids. CDR1 is SGHVS and CDR2 is FNYEAQ in the germline V gene. This CDR3 is CASSLGLAGEGEQYF. The CDR3 nucleotides are TGTGCCAGCAGCCTGGGACTAGCGGGGGAAGGCGAGCAGTACTTC.

The chain has TRBV20-1 and TRBJ1-4; 10 bases are shared with TRBD1. The CDR3 runs 13 residues. Trimming removed 3 bases from V and 8 bases from J; junction bases left unmatched: 3. The V gene's germline CDR1 is DFQATT and CDR2 SNEGSKA (reference sequence). CDR3 sequence reads: CSASGTGDEKLFF. The CDR3 DNA follows: TGCAGTGCTAGTGGGACAGGGGACGAAAAACTGTTTTTT.